Below, one TCR beta chain is given with its context. Its cognate antigen is unknown. The sample is drawn from a study of shared clonotypes between healthy human individuals. Study at large: There were three CD4 naive, three CD4 memory, two CD8 naive and one CD8 memory plates per donor.

TCRdb keeps only in-frame clones here, not all; method: immunoSEQ multiplex PCR. The sample yields around 2,000,000 clones, roughly 91% seen once. Cells designated naive CD8 were CD45RO-negative and were positively selected for CCR7, with terminally differentiated effector memory CD45RA+ cells excluded. Donors had no recently reported acute infections or vaccinations and were HIV-negative. General study results and limits: Estimated clonotype richness was generally higher in naive than memory subsets. Clonotype sharing among donors was thought likely to change with sequencing depth.

The V gene's germline CDR1 is MDHEN and CDR2 SYDVKM. Trimming cost V 3 bases and J 5 bases, with 16 bases left between them. The length of the CDR3 is 15 residues. The chain has TRBV28 and TRBJ1-1; perhaps TRBD1 as D (5 bases). The TCR sequence derives from a man between 18 and 35 years old in good health. Some clones in this sample may be carry-over from other donors' samples. Sample: naive CD8+ T cells from PBMCs. In DNA, the CDR3 is TGTGCCAGCAGTTTTATTCTTTACGGGGGGACTGAAGCTTTCTTT. Translation: CASSFILYGGTEAFF.